This TCR beta chain was sequenced for a study of T cells in Graves' hyperthyroidism and ophthalmopathy. Study-wide findings and caveats: Ophthalmopathy stood apart from stable hyperthyroidism in a 13 V-J model.

This clonotype was recorded at least ten times. Its antigen is unknown. Amplification targeted TCR beta CDR3 regions from RNA transcripts. The TCR CDR3 was amplified in a first-round RT-PCR using the HTBI primer set. TCRdb re-called the multiplex PCR reads with MiXCR, one entry per CDR3 protein. The top ten hold over 40% of the sample, which has 340,000 or so distinct CDR3 sequences, around a fifth seen once. The CDR3 spans 15 residues. V trimming: 6 bases; J trimming: 4 bases; junction bases outside the gene matches: 11. The germline V gene encodes CDR1 DFQATT and CDR2 SNEGSKA (reference sequence). 9 to 10 ml fresh peripheral blood yielded the PBMCs.

The chain joins TRBV20-1 to TRBJ2-3, with 9 bases identical to TRBD2. Specimen: blood. The TCR comes from a woman aged 45-65 years with Graves' hyperthyroidism. The CDR3 region has the DNA TGCAGTGCCCCCCCAGGCGGGAGGGCCCCAGATACGCAGTATTTT. This gives the protein CSAPPGGRAPDTQYF.